This T cell receptor (beta chain) was captured in a study of beta chain features in type 1 diabetes. Overall study findings and caveats: All four CD4+ subsets of Type 1 diabetes patients contained TCRB CDR3s that were moderately but significantly shorter.

The entirety of the isolated RNA underwent reverse transcription, so expressed TCRB transcripts were sequenced. Assay: immunoSEQ multiplex PCR; the TCRdb copy retains only in-frame clones and omits some. The sample carries around 300,000 clones, about 7.8% recorded once. The CDR3 length is 12 residues. Germline-derived CDR1 and CDR2 are GTSNPN and SVGIG (reference sequence). Trimming pared 3 bases from V and 8 bases from J, leaving 11 bases between. Notes on this clone: No antigen is known for it.

V usage is TRBV30 and J usage is TRBJ1-3; no reliable D call. Sequencing was performed on central memory CD4+ T cells from blood. The receptor was isolated from a woman between 18 and 29 years old in good health. The CDR3 DNA follows: TGTGCCTGGAGCTGGGGTTCGGACACCATATATTTT. It translates to CAWSWGSDTIYF.